The entry below gives a single TCR beta chain sequence along with its context. As yet, its antigen is unknown. The PCR made use of 60 Vbeta and 13 Jbeta primers. The data were produced by immunoSEQ multiplex PCR, yet TCRdb's version contains in-frame clones alone and is incomplete. This repertoire shows tens of thousands of clones, about 72% found once; its top ten account for about 8%. This sample was included in a study of cytomegalovirus exposure and HLA in healthy donors. Whole-study results and caveats: Some highly shared sequence variants likely arose as a pipeline artifact. Earlier analysis yielded a pattern in which most TCR beta V segments were productive about 90% or about 30% of the time. There were several of the most significant clusters that appeared linked to common viral pathogens in a later analysis.

Those who donated were healthy bone marrow donors. The receptor was derived from a woman in her 30s in good health and CMV-seropositive. The sequenced sample was PBMCs.

As DNA, the CDR3 is TGTGCCAGCAGTTACTCGACTAGGTGGACTGAAGCTTTCTTT. This translates into CASSYSTRWTEAFF. The rearrangement uses TRBV6-5 and TRBJ1-1; the D is unclear. The germline CDR1 and CDR2 sequences are MNHEY and SVGAGI. The V gene lost 0 bases and the J gene lost 5 bases, with 10 bases spanning the gap. The CDR3 sequence is 14 residues long.